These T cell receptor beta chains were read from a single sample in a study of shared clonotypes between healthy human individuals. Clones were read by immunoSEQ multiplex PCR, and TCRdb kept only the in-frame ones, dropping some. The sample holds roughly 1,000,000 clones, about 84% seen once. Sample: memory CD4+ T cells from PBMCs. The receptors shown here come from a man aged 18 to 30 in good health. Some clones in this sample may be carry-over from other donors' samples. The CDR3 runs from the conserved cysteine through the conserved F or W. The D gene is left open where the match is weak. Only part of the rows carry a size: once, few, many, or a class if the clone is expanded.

CDR3: CASSIRGPTDTQYF
DNA: TGTGCCAGCAGCATTAGGGGTCCCACAGATACGCAGTATTTT
D: -
size: -
V: TRBV28
J: TRBJ2-3

CDR3: CASSQDPRLAASYNEQFF
DNA: TGCGCCAGCAGCCAAGATCCTCGGCTAGCGGCCAGCTACAATGAGCAGTTCTTC
D: TRBD2
size: -
V: TRBV4-1
J: TRBJ2-1

CDR3: CAIDSPTEAFF
DNA: TGTGCCATCGACAGTCCGACTGAAGCTTTCTTT
D: -
size: few
V: TRBV30
J: TRBJ1-1

CDR3: CSVLDGGRTDTQYF
DNA: TGCAGCGTTCTCGATGGGGGGCGCACAGATACGCAGTATTTT
D: -
size: -
V: TRBV29-1
J: TRBJ2-3

CDR3: CASSPVNTEAFF
DNA: TGTGCCAGCAGCCCCGTCAACACTGAAGCTTTCTTT
D: -
size: -
V: TRBV7-9
J: TRBJ1-1

CDR3: CASSYDRGGYEQYF
DNA: TGTGCCAGCAGTTACGACCGGGGAGGTTACGAGCAGTACTTC
D: -
size: -
V: TRBV6-5
J: TRBJ2-7

CDR3: CASSPGESSYNEQFF
DNA: TGTGCCAGCTCACCAGGAGAAAGCTCCTACAATGAGCAGTTCTTC
D: -
size: -
V: TRBV18
J: TRBJ2-1

CDR3: CASSEQLAKNIQYF
DNA: TGTGCCAGCAGTGAACAACTAGCCAAAAACATTCAGTACTTC
D: -
size: -
V: TRBV2
J: TRBJ2-4

CDR3: CASSLQGANTGELFF
DNA: TGTGCCAGCAGTTTGCAGGGGGCGAACACCGGGGAGCTGTTTTTT
D: TRBD1
size: once
V: TRBV27
J: TRBJ2-2

CDR3: CASSPTGGVNQPQHF
DNA: TGTGCCAGCAGCCCGACAGGGGGGGTCAATCAGCCCCAGCATTTT
D: TRBD1
size: -
V: TRBV28
J: TRBJ1-5

CDR3: CASSGQQETQYF
DNA: TGTGCCAGCTCGGGACAGCAAGAGACCCAGTACTTC
D: TRBD1
size: -
V: TRBV27
J: TRBJ2-5

CDR3: CAEDRVNTGELFF
DNA: TGTGCCGAGGACAGGGTCAACACCGGGGAGCTGTTTTTT
D: TRBD1
size: -
V: TRBV30
J: TRBJ2-2

CDR3: CATRQREGSEQFF
DNA: TGTGCCACCCGACAGCGGGAGGGAAGTGAGCAGTTCTTC
D: TRBD2
size: -
V: TRBV7-3
J: TRBJ2-1

CDR3: CASSPRQGWNTEAFF
DNA: TGTGCCAGCAGTCCCCGACAGGGGTGGAACACTGAAGCTTTCTTT
D: TRBD1
size: once
V: TRBV27
J: TRBJ1-1

CDR3: CASSLKPDTEAFF
DNA: TGTGCCAGCAGCTTAAAGCCGGACACTGAAGCTTTCTTT
D: -
size: -
V: TRBV7-3
J: TRBJ1-1

CDR3: CASSQDRALSSEQYF
DNA: TGTGCCAGCAGCCAAGATCGGGCCCTTTCAAGCGAGCAGTACTTC
D: -
size: -
V: TRBV4-2
J: TRBJ2-7

CDR3: CASSSQGAFTDTQYF
DNA: TGTGCCAGCAGCTCACAGGGGGCCTTCACAGATACGCAGTATTTT
D: TRBD1
size: once
V: TRBV7-3
J: TRBJ2-3

CDR3: CASSPGLAGSGELFF
DNA: TGTGCCAGCAGCCCGGGACTAGCGGGATCCGGGGAGCTGTTTTTT
D: TRBD2
size: few
V: TRBV9
J: TRBJ2-2

CDR3: CASSEEVPGWYEQYF
DNA: TGTGCCAGCAGTGAAGAAGTACCCGGCTGGTACGAGCAGTACTTC
D: -
size: few
V: TRBV6-1
J: TRBJ2-7

CDR3: CASSWDNGHYGYTF
DNA: TGTGCCAGCAGCTGGGACAACGGCCACTATGGCTACACCTTC
D: -
size: -
V: TRBV11-2
J: TRBJ1-2

CDR3: CASSSFVRQKNYGYTF
DNA: TGTGCCAGCAGTTCGTTCGTACGACAGAAGAACTATGGCTACACCTTC
D: -
size: -
V: TRBV27
J: TRBJ1-2

CDR3: CASSLVGVDHNEQFF
DNA: TGTGCCAGCAGCTTGGTAGGAGTAGACCACAATGAGCAGTTCTTC
D: -
size: -
V: TRBV5-6
J: TRBJ2-1

CDR3: CASSLGGAGPLEQYF
DNA: TGTGCCAGCAGCTTGGGGGGAGCGGGTCCGCTCGAGCAGTACTTC
D: -
size: -
V: TRBV27
J: TRBJ2-7

CDR3: CASSLVLTGGRGETQYF
DNA: TGCGCCAGCAGCTTGGTACTAACAGGGGGGCGAGGAGAGACCCAGTACTTC
D: TRBD1
size: -
V: TRBV5-1
J: TRBJ2-5

CDR3: CAISATGRNTEAFF
DNA: TGTGCCATCAGTGCGACAGGCCGGAACACTGAAGCTTTCTTT
D: -
size: -
V: TRBV6-5
J: TRBJ1-1

CDR3: CASSVTGDRTHTEAFF
DNA: TGTGCCAGCAGCGTCACCGGGGACAGAACCCACACTGAAGCTTTCTTT
D: TRBD1
size: few
V: TRBV9
J: TRBJ1-1

CDR3: CASSWTSPTDTQYF
DNA: TGTGCCAGCAGCTGGACATCTCCCACAGATACGCAGTATTTT
D: -
size: -
V: TRBV7-9
J: TRBJ2-3

CDR3: CASSQGLRETQYF
DNA: TGTGCCAGCAGCCAAGGACTGAGGGAGACCCAGTACTTC
D: -
size: -
V: TRBV14
J: TRBJ2-5

CDR3: CASTSRETQYF
DNA: TGTGCCAGCACCTCCCGGGAGACCCAGTACTTC
D: -
size: many
V: TRBV6-5
J: TRBJ2-5

CDR3: CASSAYRGPISGANVLTF
DNA: TGTGCCAGCAGCGCCTACAGGGGTCCCATCTCTGGGGCCAACGTCCTGACTTTC
D: TRBD1
size: few
V: TRBV11-2
J: TRBJ2-6

CDR3: CASSASGDTQYF
DNA: TGCGCCAGCAGTGCCTCTGGGGATACGCAGTATTTT
D: -
size: -
V: TRBV10-1
J: TRBJ2-3

CDR3: CASSVVSDPYNEQFF
DNA: TGTGCCAGCAGCGTAGTCTCTGACCCCTACAATGAGCAGTTCTTC
D: -
size: -
V: TRBV9
J: TRBJ2-1

CDR3: CASSFTSGEAFF
DNA: TGCGCCAGCAGCTTCACTTCTGGTGAAGCTTTCTTT
D: -
size: once
V: TRBV5-1
J: TRBJ1-1

CDR3: CASSPGAGGYNEQFF
DNA: TGTGCCAGCAGCCCGGGGGCTGGCGGGTACAATGAGCAGTTCTTC
D: -
size: -
V: TRBV7-3
J: TRBJ2-1

CDR3: CASSPFKGYGVQYF
DNA: TGTGCCAGCTCACCATTCAAGGGCTACGGGGTCCAGTACTTC
D: -
size: -
V: TRBV18
J: TRBJ2-5

CDR3: CASRPRGRENQPQHF
DNA: TGTGCCAGCAGACCCAGGGGGCGCGAGAATCAGCCCCAGCATTTT
D: TRBD1
size: -
V: TRBV6-5
J: TRBJ1-5

CDR3: CASSHPVAGYYEQYF
DNA: TGTGCCAGCAGCCACCCGGTGGCAGGATACTACGAGCAGTACTTC
D: -
size: -
V: TRBV7-9
J: TRBJ2-7

CDR3: CAISFGQAQETQYF
DNA: TGTGCCATCAGCTTTGGACAGGCCCAAGAGACCCAGTACTTC
D: TRBD1
size: few
V: TRBV10-3
J: TRBJ2-5

CDR3: CASSYSLQRVSYEQYF
DNA: TGTGCCAGCAGTTACTCCCTGCAAAGGGTTTCCTACGAGCAGTACTTC
D: -
size: -
V: TRBV6-5
J: TRBJ2-7

CDR3: CASSIGLSNYGYTF
DNA: TGTGCCAGTAGTATAGGGCTGTCTAACTATGGCTACACCTTC
D: -
size: -
V: TRBV19
J: TRBJ1-2

CDR3: CASSLTRDGELFF
DNA: TGTGCCAGCAGTCTAACCAGGGACGGGGAGCTGTTTTTT
D: -
size: -
V: TRBV2
J: TRBJ2-2

CDR3: CASSGSSYNEQFF
DNA: TGCGCCAGCAGCGGGAGCTCCTACAATGAGCAGTTCTTC
D: -
size: few
V: TRBV5-1
J: TRBJ2-1

CDR3: CASSPFPGKTGTEAFF
DNA: TGTGCCAGCAGCCCCTTCCCCGGGAAAACGGGGACTGAAGCTTTCTTT
D: -
size: -
V: TRBV14
J: TRBJ1-1

CDR3: CASRPPAGSYEQYF
DNA: TGTGCCAGCAGACCCCCTGCGGGCTCCTACGAGCAGTACTTC
D: -
size: few
V: TRBV28
J: TRBJ2-7

CDR3: CASSYRTSGSSYEQYF
DNA: TGTGCCAGCAGTTACCGGACTAGCGGAAGCTCCTACGAGCAGTACTTC
D: TRBD2
size: -
V: TRBV6-6
J: TRBJ2-7

CDR3: CASTRGTGLSEAFF
DNA: TGTGCCAGCACCAGAGGGACAGGGTTGAGTGAAGCTTTCTTT
D: TRBD1
size: few
V: TRBV6-5
J: TRBJ1-1

CDR3: CASSRTSGIYEQYF
DNA: TGTGCCAGTAGCCGGACTAGCGGGATCTACGAGCAGTACTTC
D: TRBD2
size: -
V: TRBV19
J: TRBJ2-7

CDR3: CASSRVSDNEQFF
DNA: TGTGCCAGCTCGCGCGTGTCAGACAATGAGCAGTTCTTC
D: -
size: -
V: TRBV18
J: TRBJ2-1

CDR3: CASSSPDRALRLANYGYTF
DNA: TGTGCCAGCAGCTCACCGGACAGGGCACTACGCCTAGCTAACTATGGCTACACCTTC
D: TRBD1
size: -
V: TRBV7-9
J: TRBJ1-2

CDR3: CASSLLGNQETQYF
DNA: TGTGCCAGCAGCTTATTGGGGAATCAAGAGACCCAGTACTTC
D: -
size: once
V: TRBV7-2
J: TRBJ2-5